Below, 24 T cell receptor beta chains from the same sample are listed, as sequenced in a study of OX40 agonist ivuxolimab in advanced cancers. Profiling relied on immunoSEQ multiplex PCR, and the TCRdb table lists in-frame clones only, not all of them. The table shows over 40,000 clones, with more than 75% occurring only once. The sample here was CD4+ or CD8+ T cells sorted from blood, taken in a trial of the OX40 agonist ivuxolimab. Every receptor here comes from an adult with an advanced solid tumor such as melanoma, head and neck, liver or kidney cancer.

J is TRBJ1-1 and V is TRBV15; no definite D call. Per germline, CDR1 LNHNV and CDR2 YYDKDF (reference sequence). CDR3 length equals 13 residues. V lost 9 bases to trimming and J lost 0 bases, with 11 bases between them. The CDR3 spells CATQPPLNTEAFF. For the CDR3, the DNA is TGTGCCACTCAGCCCCCACTGAACACTGAAGCTTTCTTT. Variable domain in full (rest from reference TRBV15 and TRBJ1-1): DAMVIQNPRYQVTQFGKPVTLSCSQTLNHNVMYWYQQKSSQAPKLLFHYYDKDFNNEADTPDNFQSRRPNTSFCFLDIRSPGLGDTAMYLCATQPPLNTEAFFGQGTRLTVV.

The gene calls are TRBV19 and TRBJ1-2; D call uncertain. The V and J ends lost 5 bases and 0 bases respectively, with 10 bases between them. Germline assignment: CDR1 LNHDA and CDR2 SQIVND (reference sequence). This CDR3 has 14 amino acids. In DNA form, the CDR3 reads TGTGCCAGTAGTTACCGGTCCGCTAACTATGGCTACACCTTC. It codes for CASSYRSANYGYTF.

V and J are TRBV6-5 and TRBJ1-2; the D gene is possibly TRBD1 (6 bases). The length of the CDR3 is 13 residues. V lost 5 bases to trimming and J lost 7 bases, with 14 bases between them. The germline CDR1 and CDR2 sequences are MNHEY and SVGAGI. In DNA form, the CDR3 reads TGTGCCAGCAGTGCTTCAGGGGTGGTTGGCTACACCTTC. Translation: CASSASGVVGYTF.

The chain uses TRBV6-1 and TRBJ1-6, with a tentative D call TRBD1 (5 bases). The CDR3 consists of 14 residues. Trimming took 4 bases from V and 7 from J, leaving 11 bases between them. Germline V CDR1 and CDR2: MNHNS, SASEGT. The CDR3 is CASSAAEGNSPLHF. CDR3 sequence (DNA): TGTGCCAGCAGTGCAGCGGAGGGGAATTCACCCCTCCACTTT.

In this sample, this clone is medium-sized (0.01 to 0.1%). The CDR3 region is CASSQEVWGSSYNSPLHF. CDR3 nucleotides: TGCGCCAGCAGCCAAGAGGTGTGGGGGAGCTCCTATAATTCACCCCTCCACTTT. The V and J genes are TRBV4-3 and TRBJ1-6; possibly TRBD1 for D (5 bases). The CDR3 is made up of 18 amino acids. The germline V gene has CDR1 LGHNA and CDR2 YSLEER. V was pared by 0 bases and J by 0 bases, with 12 bases between.

The chain employs TRBV11-3 and TRBJ1-3; 7 bases agree with TRBD1. V dropped 3 bases and J dropped 4; count of bases not matched to a gene: 3. This CDR3 has 14 residues. The germline V gene has CDR1 SGHNT and CDR2 YENEEA. The CDR3 region is CASSLTGIGNTIYF. The CDR3 coding sequence is TGTGCCAGCAGCTTGACAGGGATCGGAAACACCATATATTTT.

The chain uses TRBV5-1 and TRBJ1-2; D is possibly TRBD1 (5 bases). CDR3 size: 14 residues. Germline V gene data show CDR1 as SGHRS and CDR2 as YFSETQ. V lost 0 bases to trimming and J lost 0 bases, with 6 bases between them. As DNA, the CDR3 is TGCGCCAGCAGCTTGGGGGGGTCTAACTATGGCTACACCTTC. Translating gives CASSLGGSNYGYTF. Full variable domain (missing parts from reference TRBV5-1 and TRBJ1-2): KAGVTQTPRYLIKTRGQQVTLSCSPISGHRSVSWYQQTPGQGLQFLFEYFSETQRNKGNFPGRFSGRQFSNSRSEMNVSTLELGDSALYLCASSLGGSNYGYTFGSGTRLTVV.

This chain uses TRBV6-5 with TRBJ1-2; possible D gene TRBD1, 6 bases. V was pared by 3 bases and J by 8 bases, with 13 bases between. Germline assignment: CDR1 MNHEY and CDR2 SVGAGI. CDR3 size: 13 residues. This CDR3 is CASSYRGEWGYTF. CDR3 nucleotide sequence: TGTGCCAGCAGTTATAGGGGGGAATGGGGCTACACCTTC.

The genes are TRBV28 and TRBJ2-1, with D perhaps TRBD2 (6 bases). V was trimmed by 6 bases and J by 1 base, leaving 13 bases between them. This CDR3 is built from 15 residues. Germline values: CDR1 MDHEN, CDR2 SYDVKM. The CDR3 coding sequence is TGTGCCAGCAGCCCCTTAGCGGCATCCTACAATGAGCAGTTCTTC. It translates to CASSPLAASYNEQFF.

J is TRBJ2-2 and V is TRBV2, with 12 bases that match TRBD2. The CDR3 consists of 14 residues. Trimming at V came to 8 bases and at J to 5 bases, leaving 3 bases not matched to a gene. CDR1 is SNHLY, CDR2 FYNNEI, per germline. In DNA, the CDR3 is TGTGCCAGCTCTGGACTAGCGGGGACCGGGGAGCTGTTTTTT. Translation gives CASSGLAGTGELFF. The variable domain in full, completed from reference TRBV2 and TRBJ2-2, reads EPEVTQTPSHQVTQMGQEVILRCVPISNHLYFYWYRQILGQKVEFLVSFYNNEISEKSEIFDDQFSVERPDGSNFTLKIRSTKLEDSAMYFCASSGLAGTGELFFGEGSRLTVL.

V is TRBV2 and J is TRBJ1-5; 8 nucleotides match TRBD1. The germline CDR1 and CDR2 sequences are SNHLY and FYNNEI. The CDR3 contains 13 residues. V shed 10 bases and J 6 bases; nucleotides not matched to a gene: 8. CDR3 amino acids: CATKDRGSQPQHF. The CDR3 nucleotides are TGTGCCACCAAAGACAGGGGCTCTCAGCCCCAGCATTTT.

The V call is TRBV6-6, the J call TRBJ2-3; unclear D gene. The length of the CDR3 is 11 residues. Germline lookup yields CDR1 MNHNY and CDR2 SVGAGI (reference sequence). The V and J ends lost 0 bases and 7 bases respectively, with 2 bases between them. The CDR3 nucleotides read TGTGCCAGCAGTTACTCGTATACGCAGTATTTT. Amino acid sequence: CASSYSYTQYF.

The gene calls are TRBV5-4 and TRBJ2-1; D ambiguous. Germline V gene data show CDR1 as SGHNT and CDR2 as YYREEE (reference sequence). The CDR3 contains 12 residues. Trimming cost V 4 bases and J 5 bases, with 7 bases left between them. CDR3 nucleotides: TGTGCCAGCAGCCAGGCGCACAATGAGCAGTTCTTC. This translates into CASSQAHNEQFF.

V and J are TRBV4-1 and TRBJ2-4; perhaps TRBD1 as D (5 bases). V gave up 1 base and J gave up 6 bases, with 13 bases separating them. Germline CDR1 and CDR2: MGHRA and YSYEKL. The CDR3 loop spans 15 amino acids. The CDR3 spells CASSQVQGRLNIQYF. In DNA form, the CDR3 reads TGCGCCAGCAGCCAAGTCCAGGGCAGATTAAACATTCAGTACTTC.

The V call is TRBV19, the J call TRBJ1-5; D remains unclear. This CDR3 has 16 residues. Germline V gives CDR1 LNHDA, CDR2 SQIVND (reference sequence). V was clipped by 2 bases and J by 4 bases, with 15 bases between them. The CDR3 DNA is TGTGCCAGTAGTATAAATCAGAGATCGTTAAATCAGCCCCAGCATTTT. It yields the protein CASSINQRSLNQPQHF.

The chain is built from TRBV4-2 and TRBJ1-3; D not resolved. From germline, CDR1 is LGHNA and CDR2 YNFKEQ. This CDR3 comprises 16 residues. Between the trimmed V and J ends, which lost 0 bases and 0 bases, there was a span of 9 bases. The CDR3 is CASSQEPTHSGNTIYF. The CDR3 DNA is TGTGCCAGCAGCCAAGAACCCACCCACTCTGGAAACACCATATATTTT.

This chain joins TRBV19 and TRBJ2-6; D uncertain. Germline V gene sequence: CDR1 LNHDA, CDR2 SQIVND (reference sequence). The CDR3 is 11 amino acids. Trimming took 6 bases from V and 11 from J, leaving 8 bases between them. DNA of the CDR3: TGTGCCAGTAGCCGACACGACGTCCTGACTTTC. This encodes CASSRHDVLTF.

The rearrangement links TRBV5-1 to TRBJ2-1; D is undetermined. V was trimmed by 4 bases and J by 5 bases, leaving 10 bases between them. CDR3 size: 13 residues. Germline CDR1 SGHRS, CDR2 YFSETQ. The CDR3 sequence: CASSRAADNEQFF. In DNA form, the CDR3 reads TGCGCCAGCAGCCGTGCGGCAGACAATGAGCAGTTCTTC.

This clone has a single count. The chain links TRBV11-1 to TRBJ2-7; D call uncertain. CDR3 length: 11 residues. The germline V gene encodes CDR1 SGHAT and CDR2 FQDESV (reference sequence). V was cut by 5 bases and J by 3 bases, with 5 bases left in between. CDR3 coding DNA: TGTGCCAGCAGCGCCAACTACGAGCAGTACTTC. Translated, it gives CASSANYEQYF. Full variable domain (rest looked up from reference TRBV11-1 and TRBJ2-7): EAEVAQSPRYKITEKSQAVAFWCDPISGHATLYWYRQILGQGPELLVQFQDESVVDDSQLPKDRFSAERLKGVDSTLKIQPAELGDSAMYLCASSANYEQYFGPGTRLTVT.

The V and J genes are TRBV5-5 and TRBJ1-4, with D unresolved. V gave up 3 bases and J gave up 7 bases, with 16 bases separating them. CDR3 size: 15 residues. In germline, CDR1 is SGHKS, CDR2 YYEKEE (reference sequence). CDR3 loop: CASSSSRGSGEKLFF. CDR3 nucleotides: TGTGCCAGCAGCTCCTCCCGCGGGAGCGGTGAAAAACTGTTTTTT.

The chain employs TRBV25-1 and TRBJ2-1; maybe TRBD1 (6 bases). V lost 5 bases, J lost 5 bases, and 13 bases lay in between. This CDR3 contains 14 residues. Germline V CDR1 and CDR2: MGHDK, SYGVNS. The CDR3 coding sequence is TGTGCCAGCAGTAACAGGGTGGGACACAATGAGCAGTTCTTC. This translates into CASSNRVGHNEQFF. Based on the CDR3 plus reference TRBV25-1 and TRBJ2-1, the full variable domain is EADIYQTPRYLVIGTGKKITLECSQTMGHDKMYWYQQDPGMELHLIHYSYGVNSTEKGDLSSESTVSRIRTEHFPLTLESARPSHTSQYLCASSNRVGHNEQFFGPGTRLTVL.

The J gene is TRBJ2-5, the V gene TRBV7-7; the D gene is possibly TRBD2 (5 bases). The CDR3 consists of 15 residues. From germline, CDR1 is SSHAT and CDR2 FNYEAQ (reference sequence). The V and J ends lost 5 bases and 4 bases respectively, with 17 bases between them. CDR3 protein: CASSPRTSGPETQYF. The CDR3 bases are TGTGCCAGCAGCCCACGTACTAGTGGGCCAGAGACCCAGTACTTC.

The chain carries TRBV4-2 and TRBJ2-3, with 9 bases that match TRBD2. The CDR3 contains 17 residues. V lost 0 bases and J lost 2; bases outside the gene matches: 6. Germline CDR1 reads LGHNA; CDR2 reads YNFKEQ. In DNA, the CDR3 is TGTGCCAGCAGCCAAGAGCGACTAGCGGATCTCACAGATACGCAGTATTTT. This codes for CASSQERLADLTDTQYF.

The rearrangement joins TRBV18 to TRBJ1-2; D is unclear. The CDR3 spans 14 residues. V was shortened by 2 bases and J by 0 bases, with 7 bases between the two germline ends. The V gene's germline CDR1 is KGHSH and CDR2 LQKENI. Here the CDR3 DNA reads TGTGCCAGCTCACCAGCCCTCGCTAACTATGGCTACACCTTC. Residues: CASSPALANYGYTF.